This is a list of T cell receptor beta chains from one sample in a study of sequential checkpoint blockade in melanoma. Sequencing used immunoSEQ multiplex PCR; TCRdb keeps in-frame clones, though not all of them. The sample carries 13,000 or so clones, around 23% recorded once. Sequenced material: tumor tissue (inferred from file names), taken from a patient given nivolumab and ipilimumab in sequence. The receptors stem from a human donor with melanoma. Both conserved end residues are part of each CDR3. A D gene is named only where the DNA matches it firmly. Not every row has a clone size; where given, it reads once, few, many or a size class.

cdr3_aa	cdr3_nt	d_call	v_call	clone_size	j_call
CASRRTGGRSSNQPQHF	TGTGCCAGCAGGCGGACAGGGGGCCGATCCAGCAATCAGCCCCAGCATTTT	TRBD1	TRBV6-8	few	TRBJ1-5
CASSLAGQGSTEAFF	TGCGCCAGCAGCTTGGCGGGGCAGGGAAGTACTGAAGCTTTCTTT	-	TRBV5-1	-	TRBJ1-1
CASSVTGLNTDTQYF	TGTGCCAGCAGTGTAACGGGACTAAACACAGATACGCAGTATTTT	TRBD2	TRBV28	-	TRBJ2-3
CASRGQGLLYGYTF	TGTGCCAGCAGAGGACAGGGTCTCCTTTATGGCTACACCTTC	TRBD1	TRBV6-8	few	TRBJ1-2
CASSSLEGDVYYGYTF	TGTGCCAGTAGTTCCCTAGAGGGGGACGTTTACTATGGCTACACCTTC	-	TRBV19	-	TRBJ1-2
CASSQVNSGANVLTF	TGTGCCAGCAGCCAAGTAAACTCTGGGGCCAACGTCCTGACTTTC	-	TRBV11-3	medium-sized	TRBJ2-6
CASSVSDRASSYNEQFF	TGTGCCAGCAGCGTATCAGATAGGGCGAGCTCCTACAATGAGCAGTTCTTC	-	TRBV9	few	TRBJ2-1
CASSSLTDTQYF	TGTGCCAGCAGTTCACTGACAGATACGCAGTATTTT	-	TRBV28	few	TRBJ2-3
CASSLTGLPSETQYF	TGTGCCAGCAGCCTCACGGGACTCCCGAGCGAGACCCAGTACTTC	-	TRBV9	many	TRBJ2-5
CASSPSGGGSSGELFF	TGTGCCAGCAGCCCCTCAGGGGGGGGGAGTAGCGGGGAGCTGTTTTTT	-	TRBV9	-	TRBJ2-2
CASSQDGTVGRELFF	TGTGCCAGCAGCCAAGACGGGACTGTCGGCAGGGAGCTGTTTTTT	-	TRBV14	few	TRBJ2-2
CASSWDRGYGYTF	TGTGCCAGCAGTTGGGACAGGGGGTATGGCTACACCTTC	TRBD1	TRBV6-8	few	TRBJ1-2
CASSPPDSAYGYTF	TGTGCCAGCAGCCCCCCCGACAGCGCCTATGGCTACACCTTC	-	TRBV11-3	many	TRBJ1-2
CASTIGGAGEQYF	TGTGCCAGCACGATCGGGGGGGCGGGCGAGCAGTACTTC	TRBD2	TRBV28	many	TRBJ2-7
CASSPAGVLTDTQYF	TGTGCCAGCAGCCCAGCAGGGGTATTGACAGATACGCAGTATTTT	-	TRBV9	-	TRBJ2-3
CASSADRTKLDPGNTIYF	TGTGCCAGCAGCGCAGACAGGACCAAACTTGACCCTGGAAACACCATATATTTT	-	TRBV11-3	-	TRBJ1-3
CASSYSTILNEKLFF	TGTGCCAGCAGTTACTCGACGATCCTCAATGAAAAACTGTTTTTT	-	TRBV6-8	-	TRBJ1-4
CASSPSSGSYNEQFF	TGTGCCAGCAGCCCCAGCAGCGGGAGCTACAATGAGCAGTTCTTC	TRBD2	TRBV11-3	medium-sized	TRBJ2-1
CASSYSAGSGIQYF	TGTGCCAGCAGTTACTCGGCAGGGAGCGGCATTCAGTACTTC	-	TRBV6-8	medium-sized	TRBJ2-4
CASSRNSVSTDTQYF	TGTGCCAGCTCACGCAATAGCGTGAGCACAGATACGCAGTATTTT	-	TRBV18	-	TRBJ2-3
CASSHARGGGTDTQYF	TGTGCCAGCAGTCACGCTCGAGGGGGCGGCACAGATACGCAGTATTTT	TRBD1	TRBV6-8	few	TRBJ2-3
CASSQGLLSGAQYF	TGTGCCAGCAGCCAAGGGCTGTTATCGGGGGCCCAGTACTTC	-	TRBV11-3	many	TRBJ2-5
CASSSGDSKGPYEQYF	TGTGCCAGCAGCTCCGGGGACAGCAAAGGGCCCTACGAGCAGTACTTC	TRBD1	TRBV11-3	few	TRBJ2-7
CASSLGLAGFNEQFF	TGTGCCAGCAGCTTAGGACTAGCGGGATTCAATGAGCAGTTCTTC	TRBD2	TRBV11-3	many	TRBJ2-1
CASSRGVQGAYGYTF	TGTGCCAGCAGCCGAGGGGTCCAGGGGGCCTATGGCTACACCTTC	TRBD1	TRBV28	-	TRBJ1-2
CASYRETSTNTEAFF	TGTGCCAGCTACCGTGAAACCTCGACGAACACTGAAGCTTTCTTT	-	TRBV9	few	TRBJ1-1
CAQRAGCNSPLHF	TGTGCTCAACGGGCAGGGTGTAATTCACCCCTCCACTTT	-	TRBV6-7	few	TRBJ1-6
CASSRDLLRTGNTIYF	TGCGCCAGCAGCCGAGACCTACTCCGAACTGGAAACACCATATATTTT	-	TRBV1	few	TRBJ1-3
CASRSSGLGNTIYF	TGTGCCAGCAGAAGCTCTGGGCTTGGAAACACCATATATTTT	-	TRBV11-3	few	TRBJ1-3
CASGPGLEKLFF	TGTGCCAGCGGACCGGGCTTGGAAAAACTGTTTTTT	-	TRBV6-8	few	TRBJ1-4
CASGLLDGFF	TGTGCTAGTGGTTTACTGGATGGGTTCTTC	-	TRBV16	few	TRBJ2-1
CASSYEGRSTNEKLFF	TGTGCCAGCAGCTACGAGGGGAGATCAACTAATGAAAAACTGTTTTTT	-	TRBV11-3	many	TRBJ1-4
CASSLDRGGKTQYF	TGTGCCAGCAGCTTAGACAGGGGTGGGAAGACCCAGTACTTC	-	TRBV11-3	many	TRBJ2-5
CASSLRPGGLETQYF	TGTGCCAGCAGCTTGAGGCCAGGGGGCCTGGAGACCCAGTACTTC	TRBD1	TRBV11-3	few	TRBJ2-5
CASRQTGEIGTEAFF	TGTGCCAGCAGGCAGACAGGGGAGATTGGCACTGAAGCTTTCTTT	TRBD1	TRBV6-8	-	TRBJ1-1